This T cell receptor (beta chain) emerged from a study of beta chain features in type 1 diabetes. One heparinised blood draw averaging around 110 mL was given by each donor. Sequencing targeted expressed TCRB transcripts, as all isolated RNA had been reverse transcribed. There were some 3.6 million reads on average in the naive, central memory and regulatory T cell samples. Here immunoSEQ multiplex PCR was the method, and the copy in TCRdb shows in-frame clones only, minus some. The profile shows some 230,000 clones, over 9.5% of them singletons. Study-level points and caveats: Any role of HLA type in TCRB rearrangement remained unresolved here.

Germline V gene sequence: CDR1 SGHVS, CDR2 FQNEAQ. CDR3 length: 16 amino acids. Unmatched junction bases numbered 7, after V lost 3 bases and J lost 5 bases. This clone turned up a few times. Its specificity is unknown. Sequenced input: naive CD4+ T cells from blood. This TCR came from a woman younger than 30 in good health. The chain uses TRBV7-8 and TRBJ2-5; the match to TRBD2 covers 12 bases. The CDR3 sequence is CASSLDRTSGMETQYF. CDR3 coding DNA: TGTGCCAGCAGCTTGGACAGGACTAGCGGGATGGAGACCCAGTACTTC.